Shown below are 4 T cell receptor beta chains from a single sample sequenced in a study of early T cells in non-severe SARS-CoV-2 infection. TCRdb re-called the 5' RACE reads through MiXCR, storing one row per CDR3 protein. The sample records approximately 69,000 distinct CDR3 sequences, more than 10% being singletons. What was sequenced was whole blood. The source is an adult who was a healthcare worker with PCR-confirmed SARS-CoV-2 infection or an uninfected control (not recorded which).

This clonotype was observed many times. CDR3: CAWRKGSHTQYF. The CDR3 region has the DNA TGTGCCTGGAGGAAAGGGTCACATACGCAGTATTTT. The V call is TRBV30, the J call TRBJ2-3, with D unclear. V gave up 3 bases and J gave up 7 bases, with 11 bases separating them. CDR1 is GTSNPN and CDR2 is SVGIG in the germline V gene (reference sequence). This CDR3 is 12 amino acids long.

This clonotype was detected ten times or more. V usage is TRBV7-8 and J usage is TRBJ2-5; 9 positions agree with TRBD1. The CDR3 has 16 residues. Germline CDR1 and CDR2: SGHVS and FQNEAQ. After removal of 0 bases from V and 4 bases from J, the junction contained 6 bases not matched to a gene. In DNA form, the CDR3 reads TGTGCCAGCAGCTTAGCGGGGACAGGGCGAGGAGAGACCCAGTACTTC. Its protein product is CASSLAGTGRGETQYF.

At least ten counts were recorded for this clonotype. The chain joins TRBV3-1 to TRBJ2-7; D might be TRBD2 (7 bases). The germline gives CDR1 LGHDT, CDR2 YNNKEL (reference sequence). V shed 6 bases and J shed 12 bases, with 15 bases lying between them. The CDR3 extends over 11 amino acids. The CDR3 DNA reads TGTGCCAGCAGGGGGGGGCACGGGGCGTACTTC. It encodes CASRGGHGAYF.

This clonotype was seen at least ten times. The chain uses TRBV7-2 and TRBJ2-7; the D is unclear. The germline CDR1 and CDR2 sequences are SGHTA and FQGNSA. This CDR3 contains 14 residues. Trimming removed 1 base at V and 5 bases at J, with 12 bases between. This chain's CDR3 is CASSLEVPGHEQYF. In DNA form, the CDR3 reads TGTGCCAGCAGCTTAGAAGTACCGGGCCACGAGCAGTACTTC.